This T cell receptor beta chain was retrieved from a study of shared clonotypes between healthy human individuals. Assay: immunoSEQ multiplex PCR; the TCRdb copy retains only in-frame clones and omits some. The sample records over 2 million clones, 80% to 95% being singletons. The CDR3 runs to 15 residues. CDR1 and CDR2 (germline): SGHRS, YFSETQ. V gave up 0 bases and J gave up 7 bases; unmatched junction bases: 9. This TCR was sampled from a man between 18 and 29 years old in good health. Some clones in this sample may be carry-over from other donors' samples. The V call is TRBV5-1, the J call TRBJ1-2, with 7 bases identical to TRBD1. The source material was naive CD4+ T cells from PBMCs. Specified subset: CD45RA+ positively selected. In DNA form, the CDR3 reads TGCGCCAGCAGCTTGGCCGTCGGGCAGGGGGTTGGCTACACCTTC. This translates into CASSLAVGQGVGYTF.